The source of this T cell receptor (beta chain) is a study of cytomegalovirus exposure and HLA in healthy donors. This clone has a handful of counts. PCR employed 60 Vbeta and 13 Jbeta primers. Generated by immunoSEQ multiplex PCR, the TCRdb table keeps only in-frame clones and is missing some. The table lists 170,000 or so clones, roughly 77% of them singletons. V lost 0 bases to trimming and J lost 1 base, with 18 bases between them. CDR3 size: 18 residues. Germline CDR1 is MRHNA and CDR2 is SNTAGT. The sample was PBMCs. This receptor was identified in a woman aged 50 to 60 in good health and CMV-seropositive. The chain carries TRBV6-4 and TRBJ1-1; possibly TRBD1 for D (6 bases). The CDR3 protein is CASSDSGWKVGGNTEAFF. For the CDR3, the DNA is TGTGCCAGCAGTGACTCGGGGTGGAAAGTAGGGGGGAACACTGAAGCTTTCTTT.